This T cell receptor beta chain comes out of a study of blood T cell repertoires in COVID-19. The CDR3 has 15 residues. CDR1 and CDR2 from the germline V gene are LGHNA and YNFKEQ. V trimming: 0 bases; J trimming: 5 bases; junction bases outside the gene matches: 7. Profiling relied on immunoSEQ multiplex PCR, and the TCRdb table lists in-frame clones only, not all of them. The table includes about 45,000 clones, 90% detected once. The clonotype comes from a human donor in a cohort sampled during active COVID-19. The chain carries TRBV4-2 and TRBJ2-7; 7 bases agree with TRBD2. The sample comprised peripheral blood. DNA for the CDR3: TGTGCCAGCAGCCAAGAAACAGGCGGGAGCCACGAGCAGTACTTC. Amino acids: CASSQETGGSHEQYF.